The present TCR beta chain was sequenced within a study of a mutant IDH1 vaccine in newly diagnosed glioma. Across the study: Of the patients given treatment, approximately 62% were male and 37.5% were female, and a mean age of approximately 40 years was recorded. Most patients had radiochemotherapy with temozolomide before enrollment; others had one alone.

Measured with immunoSEQ multiplex PCR; TCRdb has only the in-frame clones, and not every one. The table records tens of thousands of clones, around 83% of them present only once. Noted time point: baseline, week 1 (first vaccination visit). Treatment given: pre-vaccination baseline after standard-of-care therapy. The material was peripheral blood mononuclear cells (PBMCs), obtained from a glioma patient treated with radiotherapy, temozolomide or both. This TCR was sampled from a woman younger than 35 with glioma. Some clones in this sample may be carry-over from other donors' samples.

The CDR3: CASSLEPTGAGNTEAFF. DNA of the CDR3: TGCGCCAGCAGCTTGGAACCGACGGGGGCAGGGAACACTGAAGCTTTCTTT. The chain carries TRBV5-1 and TRBJ1-1; D is possibly TRBD1 (6 bases). The CDR3 totals 17 residues. CDR1 and CDR2 (germline): SGHRS, YFSETQ. With 0 bases removed from V and 1 base from J, the gap between germline ends came to 16 bases.